Following are 32 T cell receptor beta chains from one sample sequenced in a study of shared clonotypes between healthy human individuals. The protocol was immunoSEQ multiplex PCR, while the TCRdb copy is restricted to in-frame clones and leaves out a portion. The sample yields around 500,000 clones, about 85% seen once. Material: PBMCs. All receptors come from a woman between 40 and 50 years old in good health. Some clones in this sample may be carry-over from other donors' samples.

This sequence joins TRBV6-5 and TRBJ1-5, with no clear D. Trimming stripped 6 bases from V and 9 bases from J, with 15 bases between. Germline CDR1 MNHEY, CDR2 SVGAGI. The CDR3 consists of 13 residues. The CDR3 nucleotides read TGTGCCAGCAGCCTGGACCCGAACGGGCCCCAGCATTTT. This sequence encodes CASSLDPNGPQHF.

The chain uses TRBV5-4 and TRBJ2-7; perhaps D is TRBD1 or TRBD2 (6 bases each). The V gene lost 3 bases and the J gene lost 3 bases, with 13 bases spanning the gap. The CDR3 extends over 14 amino acids. Germline V CDR1 and CDR2: SGHNT, YYREEE (reference sequence). CDR3 in DNA: TGTGCCAGCAGCTCCAAGGGGGGCTACTACGAGCAGTACTTC. Translated, it gives CASSSKGGYYEQYF. Variable domain in full (rest from reference TRBV5-4 and TRBJ2-7): ETGVTQSPTHLIKTRGQQVTLRCSSQSGHNTVSWYQQALGQGPQFIFQYYREEENGRGNFPPRFSGLQFPNYSSELNVNALELDDSALYLCASSSKGGYYEQYFGPGTRLTVT.

In its sample, this clone was seen a few times. This chain joins TRBV19 and TRBJ1-1; D is possibly TRBD1 (6 bases). Germline loops: CDR1 LNHDA, CDR2 SQIVND (reference sequence). The V and J ends lost 8 bases and 4 bases respectively, with 20 bases between them. The CDR3 is 15 amino acids. CDR3 in amino acids: CASGGKGGAGTEAFF. The CDR3 nucleotides read TGTGCCAGTGGAGGTAAGGGGGGCGCGGGCACTGAAGCTTTCTTT.

The chain joins TRBV4-2 to TRBJ2-1; tentatively, D is TRBD2 (6 bases). V was cut by 4 bases and J by 6 bases, with 16 bases left in between. The CDR3 totals 15 residues. The germline CDR1 and CDR2 sequences are LGHNA and YNFKEQ. The CDR3 DNA sequence: TGTGCCAGCAGCCCTAGTTGGGGGGTTGGCAATGAGCAGTTCTTC. Translation gives CASSPSWGVGNEQFF.

This clone was seen only once. The J gene is TRBJ2-1, the V gene TRBV4-3; the match to TRBD2 covers 12 bases. With V trimmed by 4 bases and J by 9 bases, 7 bases remained unmatched. There are 15 residues in the CDR3. Germline values: CDR1 LGHNA, CDR2 YSLEER. CDR3 DNA sequence: TGCGCCAGCAGCCCGAGACTAGCGGGAGTCGGTGAGCAGTTCTTC. Residues: CASSPRLAGVGEQFF.

The genes are TRBV6-5 and TRBJ2-1, with D possibly TRBD2 on 5 matching bases. The V gene's germline CDR1 is MNHEY and CDR2 SVGAGI. The CDR3 runs to 13 residues. V lost 5 bases and J lost 12, with 17 bases in between. The CDR3 protein is CASSKTSTGVQFF. The CDR3 DNA is TGTGCCAGCAGTAAGACATCGACCGGGGTGCAGTTCTTC.

This clone was observed a handful of times. The chain has TRBV10-2 and TRBJ2-7, with D possibly being TRBD1 or TRBD2 (5 bases each). CDR3 length equals 14 residues. V lost 7 bases and J lost 0, with 13 bases in between. Germline V gene data show CDR1 as WSHSY and CDR2 as SAAADI. The CDR3 sequence: CASKPGRTSYEQYF. In DNA, the CDR3 is TGCGCCAGCAAGCCGGGACGGACCTCCTACGAGCAGTACTTC.

This clone was observed a few times. The chain is built from TRBV28 and TRBJ2-7; TRBD1 matches at 7 bases. Germline CDR1 MDHEN, CDR2 SYDVKM. This CDR3 comprises 12 residues. V trimming: 3 bases; J trimming: 12 bases; junction bases outside the gene matches: 8. The CDR3 DNA follows: TGTGCCAGCAGTTTGTCCGACAGGGCTCCGTACTTC. It codes for CASSLSDRAPYF.

This chain connects TRBV5-1 to TRBJ2-7, with 11 nucleotides matching TRBD2. The CDR3 has 15 residues. The germline gives CDR1 SGHRS, CDR2 YFSETQ. The J segment lost 3 bases and the V segment lost 4 bases, leaving 6 bases of the junction unmatched. The CDR3 spells CASSLGGLAVYEQYF. Written as DNA, the CDR3 is TGCGCCAGCAGCCTGGGGGGACTAGCGGTCTACGAGCAGTACTTC. Full variable domain (remainder filled in from reference TRBV5-1 and TRBJ2-7): KAGVTQTPRYLIKTRGQQVTLSCSPISGHRSVSWYQQTPGQGLQFLFEYFSETQRNKGNFPGRFSGRQFSNSRSEMNVSTLELGDSALYLCASSLGGLAVYEQYFGPGTRLTVT.

This clone came up once. This chain joins TRBV9 and TRBJ2-5; D gene unclear. In germline, CDR1 is SGDLS, CDR2 YYNGEE. This CDR3 spans 14 amino acids. The V and J ends lost 3 bases and 3 bases respectively, with 12 bases between them. The CDR3 reads CASSDARGKETQYF. The CDR3 DNA reads TGTGCCAGCAGCGATGCGCGTGGGAAAGAGACCCAGTACTTC.

The chain joins TRBV9 to TRBJ2-1; 7 nucleotides line up with TRBD2. V lost 3 bases, J lost 0 bases, and 6 bases stayed unmatched. CDR1 is SGDLS and CDR2 is YYNGEE in the germline V gene. This CDR3 has 16 amino acids. The CDR3 loop is CASSDVAGSSYNEQFF. CDR3 sequence (DNA): TGTGCCAGCAGCGACGTAGCGGGTAGCTCCTACAATGAGCAGTTCTTC. The variable domain in full, completed from reference TRBV9 and TRBJ2-1, reads DSGVTQTPKHLITATGQRVTLRCSPRSGDLSVYWYQQSLDQGLQFLIQYYNGEERAKGNILERFSAQQFPDLHSELNLSSLELGDSALYFCASSDVAGSSYNEQFFGPGTRLTVL.

The chain is built from TRBV6-1 and TRBJ1-2; D unresolved. V was pared by 6 bases and J by 3 bases, with 11 bases between. The length of the CDR3 is 13 residues. CDR1 and CDR2 from the germline V gene are MNHNS and SASEGT. DNA of the CDR3: TGTGCCAGCAGCCCCGAGGCGGACTATGGCTACACCTTC. Translation: CASSPEADYGYTF.

J is TRBJ2-2 and V is TRBV7-8; D remains ambiguous. Germline V lookup: CDR1 SGHVS, CDR2 FQNEAQ. V was pared by 2 bases and J by 7 bases, with 14 bases between. This CDR3 is built from 15 residues. The CDR3 spells CASSLLDAASGELFF. For the CDR3, the DNA is TGTGCCAGCAGCTTACTGGACGCGGCCAGCGGGGAGCTGTTTTTT.

Notes on this clone: A much larger clone lies one base from this, so it may be a read error. Other DNA sequences of this sample code for an identical CDR3. The chain joins TRBV30 to TRBJ1-2; 9 bases align to TRBD1. With 3 bases clipped from V and 4 bases from J, the junction kept 9 bases outside the gene matches. Germline assignment: CDR1 GTSNPN and CDR2 SVGIG (reference sequence). This CDR3 has 15 residues. The CDR3 DNA reads as TGTGCCTGGAGCGGTTTGGGACAGGGTTCCTATGGCTACACCTTC. Translating it yields CAWSGLGQGSYGYTF.

The V call is TRBV7-9, the J call TRBJ2-7, with 7 bases aligning to TRBD2. This CDR3 is built from 18 residues. Trimming at V came to 0 bases and at J to 4 bases, leaving 15 bases not matched to a gene. Germline lookup yields CDR1 SEHNR and CDR2 FQNEAQ (reference sequence). In DNA, the CDR3 is TGTGCCAGCAGCTTAGCTCCTGCCGGGCGGGGGTCTCCTTACGAGCAGTACTTC. It translates to CASSLAPAGRGSPYEQYF.

V and J are TRBV7-2 and TRBJ2-1, with D possibly TRBD2 on 5 matching bases. V dropped 0 bases and J dropped 6 bases, with 9 bases sitting between them. CDR1 is SGHTA, CDR2 FQGNSA, per germline. This CDR3 has 14 amino acids. DNA of the CDR3: TGTGCCAGCAGCTTAGCGGGAGTGTTCAATGAGCAGTTCTTC. This encodes CASSLAGVFNEQFF.

The CDR3: CASSSARGNYGYTF. The CDR3 DNA follows: TGTGCCAGCAGCTCGGCTCGGGGGAACTATGGCTACACCTTC. The chain has TRBV5-4 and TRBJ1-2; possibly TRBD1 for D (5 bases). This CDR3 contains 14 residues. CDR1 and CDR2 (germline): SGHNT, YYREEE (reference sequence). Deletions cut 3 bases from V and 2 bases from J, with 11 bases between.

In DNA, the CDR3 is TGTGCCAGCGCTATAGATCATCGTGGGTGCACCTTC. Translating gives CASAIDHRGCTF. The chain combines TRBV14 with TRBJ1-2; D unresolved. Trimming stripped 8 bases from V and 13 bases from J, with 20 bases between. Germline V gene data show CDR1 as SGHDN and CDR2 as FVKESK. The CDR3 loop spans 12 amino acids.

Concerning this clone: This same CDR3 is encoded by further DNA sequences in the sample. The chain has TRBV29-1 and TRBJ2-3, with D unresolved. The CDR3 runs to 11 residues. Trimming cost V 4 bases and J 2 bases, with 4 bases left between them. Germline V lookup: CDR1 SQVTM, CDR2 ANQGSEA. As DNA, the CDR3 is TGCAGCGTTGGGGACACAGATACGCAGTATTTT. Translation gives CSVGDTDTQYF.

This rearrangement joins TRBV18 to TRBJ2-1; 8 bases map to TRBD2. Germline CDR1 is KGHSH and CDR2 is LQKENI. V dropped 3 bases and J dropped 0; count of bases not matched to a gene: 7. CDR3 length equals 17 residues. For the CDR3, the DNA is TGTGCCAGCTCACCTCTAGGAGCGGGAGTCTCCTACAATGAGCAGTTCTTC. This translates into CASSPLGAGVSYNEQFF.

V and J are TRBV19 and TRBJ2-5; 7 bases are shared with TRBD1. V was pared by 4 bases and J by 5 bases, with 13 bases of the junction left unmatched. The V gene's germline CDR1 is LNHDA and CDR2 SQIVND (reference sequence). The CDR3 is 16 residues long. Here the CDR3 DNA reads TGTGCCAGTAGTACACGGACAGGAGCCTCTCCGGAGACCCAGTACTTC. It is translated as CASSTRTGASPETQYF.

In this sample, this clone turned up a few times. This chain uses TRBV5-1 with TRBJ1-5; unclear D gene. V lost 0 bases and J lost 1, with 5 bases in between. The germline V gene encodes CDR1 SGHRS and CDR2 YFSETQ. The CDR3 totals 14 residues. As DNA, the CDR3 is TGCGCCAGCAGCTTGGAAGGAAGCAATCAGCCCCAGCATTTT. This sequence encodes CASSLEGSNQPQHF.

This clone was counted ten times or more. The chain has TRBV2 and TRBJ1-1, with D unclear. The CDR3 consists of 14 residues. With 5 bases removed from V and 4 bases from J, the gap between germline ends came to 14 bases. Per germline, CDR1 SNHLY and CDR2 FYNNEI. CDR3 sequence: CASSQPQRGTEAFF. CDR3 nucleotides: TGTGCCAGCAGTCAACCCCAACGGGGCACTGAAGCTTTCTTT.

The V call is TRBV30, the J call TRBJ2-2; 8 nucleotides line up with TRBD2. Trimming took 1 base from V and 6 from J; bases not matched to a gene: 7. The germline V gene encodes CDR1 GTSNPN and CDR2 SVGIG (reference sequence). The CDR3 length is 15 residues. CDR3 DNA: TGTGCCTGGAGTGGGATCGGGAGGGCCTCCGGGGAGCTGTTTTTT. Its translation: CAWSGIGRASGELFF.

The V gene is TRBV7-8, the J gene TRBJ2-7, with D tentatively TRBD2 (6 bases). Trimming cost V 2 bases and J 6 bases, with 17 bases left between them. Germline V gene data show CDR1 as SGHVS and CDR2 as FQNEAQ. The CDR3 is 15 amino acids. The CDR3 region is CASSLKARRATEQYF. The DNA of the CDR3 is TGTGCCAGCAGCTTAAAAGCACGGAGGGCTACCGAGCAGTACTTC.

The CDR3, as DNA: TGTGCCAGCAGTGGGGGACTAGCGGGAGTCTATGAGCAGTTCTTC. Translated: CASSGGLAGVYEQFF. The chain carries TRBV6-4 and TRBJ2-1, with TRBD2 matching 14 bases. The CDR3 consists of 15 residues. Germline CDR1 is MRHNA and CDR2 is SNTAGT. J gave up 8 bases and V 4 bases, and 4 bases lay outside the gene matches.

The V gene is TRBV19, the J gene TRBJ2-1; 9 bases map to TRBD2. Trimming cost V 3 bases and J 4 bases; bases outside gene matches: 13. Germline V gene sequence: CDR1 LNHDA, CDR2 SQIVND (reference sequence). The CDR3 contains 18 residues. The chain's CDR3 is CASSIAGGRASRYNEQFF. DNA of the CDR3: TGTGCCAGTAGTATCGCCGGCGGGAGGGCCTCTAGGTACAATGAGCAGTTCTTC.

The chain joins TRBV10-1 to TRBJ2-7; possibly TRBD2 for D (6 bases). V was pared by 3 bases and J by 6 bases, with 18 bases between. CDR1 and CDR2 from the germline V gene are WNHNN and SYGVQD (reference sequence). The CDR3 contains 15 residues. The CDR3 region has the DNA TGCGCCAGCAGTGATCCTACCACGGGAGAATCCGAGCAGTACTTC. This translates into CASSDPTTGESEQYF.

This chain joins TRBV28 and TRBJ2-5, with 14 bases fitting TRBD2. Germline CDR1 is MDHEN and CDR2 is SYDVKM. Trimming at V came to 3 bases and at J to 2 bases, leaving 8 bases not matched to a gene. This CDR3 is built from 18 residues. The CDR3 nucleotides are TGTGCCAGCAGTTTTCCGGGACTAGCGGGAGCGGAACAAGAGACCCAGTACTTC. Translating it yields CASSFPGLAGAEQETQYF.

V and J are TRBV27 and TRBJ2-7; D ambiguous. Looked up from germline, CDR1 is MNHEY and CDR2 is SMNVEV (reference sequence). The CDR3 runs to 11 residues. V was clipped by 4 bases and J by 5 bases, with 6 bases between them. The CDR3 DNA sequence: TGTGCCAGCAGTTCCGGAGACGAGCAGTACTTC. Residues: CASSSGDEQYF.

The chain recombines TRBV7-6 with TRBJ2-7; 9 positions agree with TRBD1. Trimming removed 6 bases from V and 0 bases from J; junction bases left unmatched: 9. Germline-derived CDR1 and CDR2 are SGHVS and FNYEAQ. There are 16 residues in the CDR3. CDR3 amino acids: CASSSEPGQGSYEQYF. In DNA form, the CDR3 reads TGTGCCAGCAGTTCAGAGCCGGGACAGGGCTCCTACGAGCAGTACTTC.

The chain uses TRBV7-9 and TRBJ2-1; D perhaps matches TRBD2 (6 bases). The CDR3 runs 14 residues. Trimming cost V 6 bases and J 8 bases, with 17 bases left between them. The germline V gene encodes CDR1 SEHNR and CDR2 FQNEAQ (reference sequence). The chain's CDR3 is CASRLGLGGDEQFF. The CDR3 nucleotides read TGTGCCAGCAGATTGGGACTGGGCGGGGATGAGCAGTTCTTC. The variable domain in full, completed from reference TRBV7-9 and TRBJ2-1, reads DTGVSQNPRHKITKRGQNVTFRCDPISEHNRLYWYRQTLGQGPEFLTYFQNEAQLEKSRLLSDRFSAERPKGSFSTLEIQRTEQGDSAMYLCASRLGLGGDEQFFGPGTRLTVL.